Sequencing of this T cell receptor (beta chain) was carried out in a study of neurological immune-mediated disorders. TCRdb fed the 5' RACE reads into MiXCR, producing one record per CDR3 protein. The sample shows around 19,000 distinct CDR3 sequences, about 10% of them seen only once. This CDR3 comprises 14 residues. The V end lost 0 bases, the J end lost 8 bases, and 12 bases lay between the germline ends. Germline values: CDR1 SGHRS, CDR2 YFSETQ. This clonotype was seen just once. V and J are TRBV5-1 and TRBJ2-1; D gene uncertain. This receptor was identified in a woman aged 45-65 years in good health. The sequenced material came from CD8+ T cells from blood. The CDR3 protein is CASSLELGIDEQFF. CDR3 DNA: TGCGCCAGCAGCTTGGAACTGGGGATCGATGAGCAGTTCTTC.